This is a list of T cell receptor beta chains from one sample in a study of cytomegalovirus exposure and HLA in healthy donors. Sequencing used immunoSEQ multiplex PCR; TCRdb keeps in-frame clones, though not all of them. The sample consists of about 160,000 clones, about 80% of them appearing once. Source material: PBMCs. These receptors all stem from a man aged 40-49 years in good health and CMV-seronegative. The CDR3 runs from the conserved cysteine through the conserved F or W. D genes are given only for firm matches. The listing skips clone size in some rows; elsewhere it reads once, few, many or a size class.

CDR3 DNA,CDR3 protein,J gene,CDR3 length,clone size,V gene,D gene
TGCGCCAGCAGGGCTTCAACAATTACCTACGAGCAGTACTTC,CASRASTITYEQYF,TRBJ2-7,14,-,TRBV5-1,-
TGTGCCAGCCGACAGTTCCTCCGAGGCACCGGGGAGCTGTTTTTT,CASRQFLRGTGELFF,TRBJ2-2,15,-,TRBV6-1,-
TGTGCCAGCAGCGTCACTGACAGTATGCAAGAGACCCAGTACTTC,CASSVTDSMQETQYF,TRBJ2-5,15,-,TRBV7-6,-
TGTGCCACCAGGGACACTCAGAATCAGCCCCAGCATTTT,CATRDTQNQPQHF,TRBJ1-5,13,-,TRBV19,-
TGTGCCAGCAGTTTTTCTGTGAACAGACAGCCCCAGCATTTT,CASSFSVNRQPQHF,TRBJ1-5,14,-,TRBV28,-
TGTGCCAGCAGCTTAATGGCTAGCGGACTAGCACAAAAAGATACGCAGTATTTT,CASSLMASGLAQKDTQYF,TRBJ2-3,18,-,TRBV7-9,TRBD2
TGCGCCAGCAGCCAAGAATTAGGGGGAGGGTTATACAATGAGCAGTTCTTC,CASSQELGGGLYNEQFF,TRBJ2-1,17,-,TRBV4-1,-
TGTGCCAGCAGTTTAGTCGGGTGGGGACAGGGCCCCCAGGGAGAGACCCAGTACTTC,CASSLVGWGQGPQGETQYF,TRBJ2-5,19,-,TRBV28,TRBD1
TGTGCCAGCCGTACGGCGGGGACAGCCTCCTACGAGCAGTACTTC,CASRTAGTASYEQYF,TRBJ2-7,15,-,TRBV5-6,-
TGTGCCTGGAGTCCGACTAGCGGGAGCTCCTACAATGAGCAGTTCTTC,CAWSPTSGSSYNEQFF,TRBJ2-1,16,-,TRBV30,TRBD2
TGTGCCAAGAACACACGGAACACTGAAGCTTTCTTT,CAKNTRNTEAFF,TRBJ1-1,12,-,TRBV28,-
TGTGCCATCAGTGAGCCCGGGGGGGTCACCGGGGAGCTGTTTTTT,CAISEPGGVTGELFF,TRBJ2-2,15,once,TRBV10-3,TRBD2
TGTGCCAGCAAACGAGGGGGGGCAGTTGAAGCTTTCTTT,CASKRGGAVEAFF,TRBJ1-1,13,-,TRBV6-1,-
TGTGCTAGCAGCTTTAACCCGGCCGGGGAGCTGTTTTTT,CASSFNPAGELFF,TRBJ2-2,13,-,TRBV7-7,-
TGTGCCAGCAGCTTAGGACGGCGGGCGTCCTACGAGCAGTACTTC,CASSLGRRASYEQYF,TRBJ2-7,15,-,TRBV7-9,-
TGCGCCAGCAGCCCCGGTCAGGCGAACGGGGAGCTGTTTTTT,CASSPGQANGELFF,TRBJ2-2,14,-,TRBV4-1,-